This is a list of T cell receptor beta chains from one sample in a study of identical twins. TCRdb reprocessed the 5' RACE reads via MiXCR and lists one record per CDR3 protein. The data contain about 1.7 million distinct CDR3 sequences, around 29% of them singletons. The specimen sequenced was cord blood. Receptors were obtained from a newborn girl in good health. The CDR3 runs from the conserved cysteine through the conserved F or W. A D gene is named only where the DNA matches it firmly. Where a row states a size, it is once, few, many or the class of an expanded clone; other rows omit it.

D gene,V gene,J gene,clone size,CDR3 DNA,CDR3 protein
TRBD1,TRBV4-1,TRBJ2-4,few,TGCGCCAGCAGCCAAGAAACAGGGGGGATTCAGTACTTC,CASSQETGGIQYF
TRBD1,TRBV20-1,TRBJ2-3,few,TGCAGTGCCCTCGGACAGGGGGCCGTCACAGATACGCAGTATTTT,CSALGQGAVTDTQYF
.,TRBV10-3,TRBJ1-1,few,TGTGCCATCAGTGAGGGACACGGGGACACTGAAGCTTTCTTT,CAISEGHGDTEAFF
TRBD2,TRBV29-1,TRBJ2-7,.,TGCAGCGGTAGGACTAGCGGGAAGTCCTACGAGCAGTACTTC,CSGRTSGKSYEQYF
.,TRBV20-1,TRBJ1-2,few,TGCAGTGCTAGAGATAGGAGGGAGGGCTACACCTTC,CSARDRREGYTF
TRBD1,TRBV12-3/TRBV12-4,TRBJ2-5,few,TGTGCCAGCAGTTTAGAGGAGAGGGGGCGCAGAGAGACCCAGTACTTC,CASSLEERGRRETQYF
TRBD2,TRBV7-2,TRBJ2-3,.,TGTGCCAGCAGCCCATTCTTAGCGGGCGTTAGCACAGATACGCAGTATTTT,CASSPFLAGVSTDTQYF
.,TRBV29-1,TRBJ1-5,few,TGCACCGTTGCCCTTCCCAATCAGCCCCAGCATTTT,CTVALPNQPQHF
TRBD1,TRBV14,TRBJ1-1,.,TGTGCCAGCAGACACTCCGGGACAGGGGGGTTAAGGATCACTGAAGCTTTCTTT,CASRHSGTGGLRITEAFF
.,TRBV4-1,TRBJ1-1,few,TGCGCCAGCAGCAACAGGGAACGGGGAGGGAACACTGAAGCTTTCTTT,CASSNRERGGNTEAFF
.,TRBV4-2,TRBJ2-2,few,TGTGCCAGCAGCCAAGAGCGGAACACCGGGGAGCTGTTTTTT,CASSQERNTGELFF
TRBD2,TRBV4-2,TRBJ2-5,.,TGTGCCAGCAGCCAAGTACGAAGCGGGAGGTTACAAGAGACCCAGTACTTC,CASSQVRSGRLQETQYF
TRBD2,TRBV5-1,TRBJ2-7,.,TGCGCCAGCAGCCTTTCGACTAGCGGCTTCGAGCAGTACTTC,CASSLSTSGFEQYF
TRBD2,TRBV2,TRBJ2-7,few,TGTGCCAGCAGCGCACTAGCGCGCTCCTACGAGCAGTACTTC,CASSALARSYEQYF